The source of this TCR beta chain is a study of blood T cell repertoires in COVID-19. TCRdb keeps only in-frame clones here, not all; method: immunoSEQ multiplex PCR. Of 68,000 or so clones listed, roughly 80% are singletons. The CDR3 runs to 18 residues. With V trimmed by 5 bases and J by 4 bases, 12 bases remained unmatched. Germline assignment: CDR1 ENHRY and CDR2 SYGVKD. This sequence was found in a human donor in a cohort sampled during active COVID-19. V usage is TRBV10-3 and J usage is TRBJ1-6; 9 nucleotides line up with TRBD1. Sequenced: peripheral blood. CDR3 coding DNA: TGTGCCATCAGTTCAGGACAGGGGAGGATGTCGTATAATTCACCCCTCCACTTT. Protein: CAISSGQGRMSYNSPLHF.